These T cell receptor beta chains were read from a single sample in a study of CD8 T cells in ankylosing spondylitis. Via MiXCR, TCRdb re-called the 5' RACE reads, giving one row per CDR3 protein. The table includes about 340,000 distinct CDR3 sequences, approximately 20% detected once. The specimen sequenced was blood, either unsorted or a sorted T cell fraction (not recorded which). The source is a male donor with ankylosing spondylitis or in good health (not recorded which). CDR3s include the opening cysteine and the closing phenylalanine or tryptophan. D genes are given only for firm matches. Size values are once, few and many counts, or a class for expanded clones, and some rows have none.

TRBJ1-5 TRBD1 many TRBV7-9 TGTGCCAGCAGCTTAGGACAGGGGGCCGCTCAGCCCCAGCATTTT CASSLGQGAAQPQHF
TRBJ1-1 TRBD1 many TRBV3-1 TGTGCCAGCAGCCAAGTGACAGGGACTGAAGCTTTCTTT CASSQVTGTEAFF
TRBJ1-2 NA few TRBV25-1 TGTGCCAGCACCCAATGGGGGGGGTATGGCTACACCTTC CASTQWGGYGYTF
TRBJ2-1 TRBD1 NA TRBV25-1 TGTGCCAGTGGGACCGGGACAGGGTTTTATGAGCAGTTCTTC CASGTGTGFYEQFF
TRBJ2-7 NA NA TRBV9 TGTGCCAGCGGGCTTCCTGGTTACGAGCAGTACTTC CASGLPGYEQYF
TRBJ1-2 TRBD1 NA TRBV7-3 TGTGCCAGCAGCCGTGGTATAGGGGGCGGCTATGGCTACACCTTC CASSRGIGGGYGYTF
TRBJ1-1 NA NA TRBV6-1 TGTGCCAGCAGGGTCGGGCGGGGATTGAACACTGAAGCTTTCTTT CASRVGRGLNTEAFF
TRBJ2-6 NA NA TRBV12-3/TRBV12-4 TGTACCTTCACCCATGGGGGATTTGATTGGTCTGGGGCCAACGTCCTGACTTTC CTFTHGGFDWSGANVLTF
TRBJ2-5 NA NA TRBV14 TGTGCCAGCAGCCAAGTGGGAAGAGGGATAGAGACCCAGTACTTC CASSQVGRGIETQYF
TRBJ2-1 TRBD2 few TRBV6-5 TGTGCCAGCAGTTACGGGCTAGCGGGGGGCCGGTATGAGCAGTTCTTC CASSYGLAGGRYEQFF
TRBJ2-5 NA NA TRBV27 TGTGCCAGCAGTCCGACCCCAGGTGCAGGGCGGGAGACCCAGTACTTC CASSPTPGAGRETQYF
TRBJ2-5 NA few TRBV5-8 TGTGCCAGCACCCCTCCCTTCTCCTTAGTGGGCCAAGAGACCCAGTACTTC CASTPPFSLVGQETQYF
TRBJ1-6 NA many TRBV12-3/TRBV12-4 TGCGCCAGCAGCCCCGGGACGGGGTATAATTCACCCCTCCACTTT CASSPGTGYNSPLHF
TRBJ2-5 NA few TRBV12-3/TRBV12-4 TGTGCCAGCAGTTCGGGGAAGGATGTCCAAGAGACCCAGTACTTC CASSSGKDVQETQYF
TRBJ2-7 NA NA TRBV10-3 TGTGCCATCAGTGATGGACCCAACTCATCCTACGAGCAGTACTTC CAISDGPNSSYEQYF
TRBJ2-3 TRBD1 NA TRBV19 TGTGCCAGTAGTATAGTAGGTTCGGGGACAGACACAGATACGCAGTATTTT CASSIVGSGTDTDTQYF
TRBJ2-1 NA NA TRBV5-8 TGTGCCAGCAGCTTGTCCACCTACAATGAGCAGTTCTTC CASSLSTYNEQFF
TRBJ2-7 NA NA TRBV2 TGTGCCAGCAGTGAAGACCCAGGGCTGGGGTACGAGCAGTACTTC CASSEDPGLGYEQYF
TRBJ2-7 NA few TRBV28 TGTGCCAGCAGTTCGGGACTGAACTCCTACGAGCAGTACTTC CASSSGLNSYEQYF
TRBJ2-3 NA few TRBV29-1 TGCAGCGTTGTGGGGAGGAACACAGATACGCAGTATTTT CSVVGRNTDTQYF
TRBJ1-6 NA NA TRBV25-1 TGTGCCAGCAGTGAATTTGCAGCAAATTCACCCCTCCACTTT CASSEFAANSPLHF
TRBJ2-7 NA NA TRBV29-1 TGCAGCGTTGAAGGTAGCGAAGGGGAGTCCTACGAGCAGTACTTC CSVEGSEGESYEQYF
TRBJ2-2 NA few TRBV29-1 TGCAGCGTTGAACTCTTGCTAGAGGCGCCCGGGGAGCTGTTTTTT CSVELLLEAPGELFF
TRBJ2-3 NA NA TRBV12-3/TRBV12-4 TGTGCCAGCAGTTCTCACGACAGTTACACAGATACGCAGTATTTT CASSSHDSYTDTQYF
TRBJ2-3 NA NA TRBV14 TGTGCCAGCAGCCAAGGAGGTGTGGTCCGAGGAGATACGCAGTATTTT CASSQGGVVRGDTQYF
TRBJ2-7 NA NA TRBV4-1 TGCGCCAGCAGCCCGCGGGCCGCAAGCTCCTACGAGCAGTACTTC CASSPRAASSYEQYF
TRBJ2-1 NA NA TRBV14 TGTGCCAGCAGGCAGTCAAACTACAATGAGCAGTTCTTC CASRQSNYNEQFF
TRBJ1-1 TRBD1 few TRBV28 TGTGCCAGCTGGACAGGGGGCGCGACTGAAGCTTTCTTT CASWTGGATEAFF
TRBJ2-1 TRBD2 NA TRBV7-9 TGTGCCAGCAGCTTAGCGACTAGCGGGGTCCACAATGAGCAGTTCTTC CASSLATSGVHNEQFF
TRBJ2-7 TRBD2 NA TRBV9 TGTGCCAGCAGCGCCGGGGGGATGGGGTACGAGCAGTACTTC CASSAGGMGYEQYF
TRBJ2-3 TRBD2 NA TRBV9 TGTGCCAGCAGCACCGGACTAGCGTATGACACAGATACGCAGTATTTT CASSTGLAYDTDTQYF
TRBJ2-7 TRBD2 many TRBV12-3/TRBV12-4 TGTGCCAGCAGTTTGGGGGGGGACTACGAGCAGTACTTC CASSLGGDYEQYF
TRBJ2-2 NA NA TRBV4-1 TGCGCCAGCAGCCAACATCGGGCAGCCCGAGTTGGGGAGCTGTTTTTT CASSQHRAARVGELFF
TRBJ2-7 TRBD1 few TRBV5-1 TGCGCCAGCAAAGGGACAGCCGACTACGAGCAGTACTTC CASKGTADYEQYF
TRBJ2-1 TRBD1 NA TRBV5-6 TGTGCCAGCAGCTTGGAAGGTTTAGGGACAGGGCTCAATGAGCAGTTCTTC CASSLEGLGTGLNEQFF